Listed below are T cell receptor beta chains from one sample, sequenced in a study of blood T cell repertoires in COVID-19. TCRdb's copy holds only in-frame clones and misses some; the assay was immunoSEQ multiplex PCR. The sample lists about 59,000 clones, around 91% seen once, with about 9% in the top ten. The specimen sequenced was peripheral blood. These receptors all stem from a human donor in a cohort sampled during active COVID-19. Each CDR3 is given with its conserved first and last residue. D genes are given only for firm matches. Only some rows state a clone size, as once, few, many or a class for expanded clones.

j_call,d_call,clone_size,v_call,cdr3_nt,cdr3_aa
TRBJ2-5,TRBD2,-,TRBV30,TGTGCCTGGAGTGTCTTAGCGGGCGGGGAGACCCAGTACTTC,CAWSVLAGGETQYF
TRBJ2-7,TRBD2,-,TRBV28,TGTGCCAGCAGTTTATCCGCGACTAGCTCATCCTACGAGCAGTACTTC,CASSLSATSSSYEQYF
TRBJ2-1,TRBD2,-,TRBV19,TGTGCCAGTAGTCCCATCGGCGGGGGGCGCGAGCAGTTCTTC,CASSPIGGGREQFF
TRBJ2-1,TRBD2,-,TRBV6-6,TGTGCCAGCAGCCCCGCGGCTAGCGGGAGTCATGAGCAGTTCTTC,CASSPAASGSHEQFF
TRBJ2-3,TRBD1,-,TRBV7-8,TGTGCCAGCAGCGTAGGGGGCACTAGCACAGATACGCAGTATTTT,CASSVGGTSTDTQYF
TRBJ1-3,TRBD1,-,TRBV7-3,TGTGCCAGCAGCTCTGGACAGGTCGGGAACACCATATATTTT,CASSSGQVGNTIYF
TRBJ2-1,-,-,TRBV7-3,TGTGCCAGCAGCTTTAAGGGAGTACGGTACAATGAGCAGTTCTTC,CASSFKGVRYNEQFF
TRBJ1-5,-,few,TRBV4-2,TGTGCCAGCAGCCAAGAGGGTGGGCAGGATAGCAATCAGCCCCAGCATTTT,CASSQEGGQDSNQPQHF
TRBJ2-1,-,-,TRBV3-1/TRBV3-2,TGTGCCAGCAGCCAGCGTGAGTTAGTAAACAATGAGCAGTTCTTC,CASSQRELVNNEQFF
TRBJ1-2,-,-,TRBV7-9,TGTGCCAGCAGCTCCGGGGTCTATGGCTACACCTTC,CASSSGVYGYTF
TRBJ1-4,-,-,TRBV19,TGTGCCAGTTCCCTCAGACAGACCTCTAATGAAAAACTGTTTTTT,CASSLRQTSNEKLFF
TRBJ2-1,TRBD2,few,TRBV7-3,TGTGCCAGCAGCTTAGCGGGGGGGCGCTACAATGAGCAGTTCTTC,CASSLAGGRYNEQFF
TRBJ2-5,TRBD2,-,TRBV4-2,TGTGCCAGCAGCCAAGATATTAGCGGGAGGAGCCGGGAGACCCAGTACTTC,CASSQDISGRSRETQYF
TRBJ2-1,TRBD2,-,TRBV19,TGTGCCAGTAGTCGACTAGCGGGAACCTACAATGAGCAGTTCTTC,CASSRLAGTYNEQFF
TRBJ2-7,TRBD2,-,TRBV7-9,TGTGCCAGCAGCTCCCTGACTAGCCGCTACGAGCAGTACTTC,CASSSLTSRYEQYF
TRBJ2-2,-,-,TRBV7-9,TGTGCCAGCACCGAGGCCGGGGAGCTGTTTTTT,CASTEAGELFF
TRBJ2-5,-,-,TRBV5-1,TGCGCCAGCAGCTCGGACAACCCCCCGGAGACCCAGTACTTC,CASSSDNPPETQYF
TRBJ2-5,TRBD2,-,TRBV5-4,TGTGCCAGCAGCCAATGGACTAGCGGGGAAGAGACCCAGTACTTC,CASSQWTSGEETQYF
TRBJ2-3,TRBD1,-,TRBV5-1,TGCGCCAGCACTCCGAGACAGGGTACAGATACGCAGTATTTT,CASTPRQGTDTQYF
TRBJ2-1,-,-,TRBV20-1,TGCAGTGCTAGTATCACAGGCGAGAGCAATGAGCAGTTCTTC,CSASITGESNEQFF
TRBJ2-1,TRBD2,-,TRBV28,TGTGCCAGCAGTTTAGCGGGAGGGAGTGGCGATGAGCAGTTCTTC,CASSLAGGSGDEQFF
TRBJ1-2,-,once,TRBV28,TGTGCCAGCAGTGAGTCCCTCCTCTTCAACTATGGCTACACCTTC,CASSESLLFNYGYTF
TRBJ1-3,TRBD1,-,TRBV4-3,TGCGCCAGCAGCCTAATCGGGACAGGTTTTGCTGGAAACACCATATATTTT,CASSLIGTGFAGNTIYF
TRBJ2-5,-,-,TRBV21-1,TGTGCCAGCAGCAAAGTCCGTCTAGCGGTGGGGTCCCAAGAGACCCAGTACTTC,CASSKVRLAVGSQETQYF
TRBJ2-1,TRBD2,once,TRBV7-2,TGTGCCAGCAGCCCCCGACTAGCGGGGGATTTTGATGAGCAGTTCTTC,CASSPRLAGDFDEQFF
TRBJ2-2,-,-,TRBV27,TGTGCCAGCGGTCCGGCGGGCACCGGGGAGCTGTTTTTT,CASGPAGTGELFF
TRBJ2-3,TRBD1,-,TRBV5-5,TGTGCCAGCAGCACACAGGGGCTCCCTGGCACAGATACGCAGTATTTT,CASSTQGLPGTDTQYF
TRBJ2-7,-,-,TRBV9,TGTGCCAGCAGCGTAAGGAGGACAGATCGGGGATGCTACGAGCAGTACTTC,CASSVRRTDRGCYEQYF
TRBJ2-3,-,-,TRBV4-1,TGCGCCAGCAGCTACGGACTACCGGCGGGCACAGATACGCAGTATTTT,CASSYGLPAGTDTQYF
TRBJ2-7,-,-,TRBV27,TGTGCCAGCAGTTTACTATGGACAGTAGGCTACGAGCAGTACTTC,CASSLLWTVGYEQYF
TRBJ2-1,-,-,TRBV7-2,TGTGCCAGCAGCCGGGGTGGCGGGCGCTCCTACAATGAGCAGTTCTTC,CASSRGGGRSYNEQFF
TRBJ2-3,TRBD2,once,TRBV2,TGTGCCAGCAGTGTCCTAGCGGGGTTCGGAGGTACGCAGTATTTT,CASSVLAGFGGTQYF
TRBJ1-2,-,-,TRBV6-5,TGTGCCAGCAGTCAACGCCCGACAGAAGTCTATGGCTACACCTTC,CASSQRPTEVYGYTF
TRBJ2-3,-,-,TRBV20-1,TGCAGCGGACAGAACACAGATACGCAGTATTTT,CSGQNTDTQYF
TRBJ2-7,TRBD1,-,TRBV5-1,TGCGCCAGCAGCCTGGACAGGGCCTACGAGCAGTACTTC,CASSLDRAYEQYF
TRBJ1-3,-,once,TRBV9,TGTGCCAGCAGCGCCACAGGGATGGGGCCCCTCTCTGGAAACACCATATATTTT,CASSATGMGPLSGNTIYF
TRBJ2-7,TRBD2,many,TRBV13,TGTGCCAGCAGCCGCCCCGGGGGGGGAGAGCAGTACTTC,CASSRPGGGEQYF
TRBJ2-1,TRBD2,-,TRBV7-2,TGTGCCAGCAGCTTGGGACTAGCGGGGGATGAGCAGTTCTTC,CASSLGLAGDEQFF
TRBJ2-1,TRBD1,-,TRBV5-4,TGTGCCAGCAGCAGGGGACAGCAGTCCTACAATGAGCAGTTCTTC,CASSRGQQSYNEQFF
TRBJ2-7,-,-,TRBV2,TGTGCCAGCAGTGAACCAACCTACGAGCAGTACTTC,CASSEPTYEQYF
TRBJ2-7,TRBD1,-,TRBV6-1,TGTGCCAGCAGTGAAAGGGGGACAGCCTACGAGCAGTACTTC,CASSERGTAYEQYF
TRBJ1-6,TRBD1,-,TRBV6-2/TRBV6-3,TGTGCCAGCAGCTATACAGGGGGCACGGATTCACCCCTCCACTTT,CASSYTGGTDSPLHF
TRBJ2-3,TRBD1,-,TRBV5-1,TGCGCCAGCAGCCTCGGACAGGGGGCAGATACGCAGTATTTT,CASSLGQGADTQYF
TRBJ2-7,TRBD1,-,TRBV5-1,TGCGCCAGCAGCTTGGGCTTGCGTGACAGGGCGACCTACGAGCAGTACTTC,CASSLGLRDRATYEQYF
TRBJ1-3,-,-,TRBV29-1,TGCAGCGCCCTAGGGGGACCCAACTCTGGAAACACCATATATTTT,CSALGGPNSGNTIYF
TRBJ1-3,-,-,TRBV30,TGTGCCTGGAACCCCGCCGGGAGCCGGCGAAACACCATATATTTT,CAWNPAGSRRNTIYF
TRBJ2-2,-,-,TRBV18,TGTGCCAGCTCACCACGGTCGGGGGTCGTTAAGAACACCGGGGAGCTGTTTTTT,CASSPRSGVVKNTGELFF
TRBJ2-5,TRBD2,-,TRBV3-1/TRBV3-2,TGTGCCAGCAGCCAAGATTCATCGGGGGGGCACGAGACCCAGTACTTC,CASSQDSSGGHETQYF
TRBJ2-5,-,few,TRBV3-1/TRBV3-2,TGTGCAAGTCCGGGAGGACAGGGTCAAGAGACCCAGTACTTC,CASPGGQGQETQYF
TRBJ2-7,-,-,TRBV20-1,TGCAGTGCTGCCGGGAGTTACGAGCAGTACTTC,CSAAGSYEQYF
TRBJ1-4,TRBD1,-,TRBV28,TGTGCCAGCAGTCCGATTATCGGGACAGGCTCAACTAATGAAAAACTGTTTTTT,CASSPIIGTGSTNEKLFF